The 19 T cell receptor beta chains presented below share a single source sample, sequenced in a study of T cell repertoires in cytomegalovirus infection. Each CDR3 protein is one row after TCRdb ran MiXCR on the reads. The sample holds over 300,000 distinct CDR3 sequences, around a sixth seen once. Sequences were obtained from PBMCs. The source is a human donor in good health (CMV status not recorded). Some clones in this sample may be carry-over from other donors' samples.

This clonotype showed up just a few times. V is TRBV10-3 and J is TRBJ1-2; possibly TRBD1 for D (6 bases). With 6 bases removed from V and 0 bases from J, the gap between germline ends came to 8 bases. The CDR3 is made up of 13 amino acids. CDR1 and CDR2 from the germline V gene are ENHRY and SYGVKD. In DNA, the CDR3 is TGTGCCATCAGGGACAGAGCTAACTATGGCTACACCTTC. Protein product: CAIRDRANYGYTF.

In its sample, this clonotype was seen many times. This sequence joins TRBV7-2 and TRBJ1-2; D is perhaps TRBD1 (5 bases). V lost 0 bases and J lost 4, with 12 bases in between. Germline assignment: CDR1 SGHTA and CDR2 FQGNSA. The CDR3 extends over 15 amino acids. CDR3 in amino acids: CASSLAVGGGYGYTF. CDR3 nucleotides: TGTGCCAGCAGCTTAGCCGTCGGTGGGGGCTATGGCTACACCTTC.

The sample holds a few counts of this clonotype. The chain is built from TRBV18 and TRBJ1-2, with TRBD1 matching over 7 bases. The CDR3 extends over 13 amino acids. The V gene end was trimmed by 4 bases and the J gene end by 6 bases; junction bases not matched to a gene: 5. Germline V gene lookup returns CDR1 KGHSH and CDR2 LQKENI. CDR3: CASSQTQGDGYTF. The DNA of the CDR3 is TGTGCCAGCTCACAAACCCAGGGGGATGGCTACACCTTC.

The rearrangement joins TRBV12-3 or TRBV12-4 to TRBJ1-1, with a tentative D call TRBD1 (6 bases). The V and J ends lost 3 bases and 10 bases respectively, with 15 bases between them. This CDR3 contains 13 residues. The CDR3 DNA sequence: TGTGCCAGCAGTTTTGGACAGATCATGGGAGCTTTCTTT. This gives the protein CASSFGQIMGAFF.

V usage is TRBV6-1 and J usage is TRBJ2-2; 8 bases align to TRBD1. CDR1 is MNHNS and CDR2 is SASEGT in the germline V gene. The CDR3 consists of 14 residues. With V trimmed by 7 bases and J by 6 bases, 7 bases remained unmatched. The chain's CDR3 is CASTPTGVSGELFF. The CDR3 region has the DNA TGTGCCAGCACCCCGACAGGGGTTTCCGGGGAGCTGTTTTTT.

The J gene is TRBJ2-3, the V gene TRBV28, with TRBD2 identical over 10 bases. The junction had 2 bases not matched to a gene; V was cut back by 4 bases and J by 1 base. Germline V gene sequence: CDR1 MDHEN, CDR2 SYDVKM. This CDR3 contains 15 residues. CDR3 nucleotide sequence: TGTGCCAGCAGTTCAGCGGGGGGGGGCACAGATACGCAGTATTTT. This codes for CASSSAGGGTDTQYF.

This clonotype was seen a handful of times. CDR3 bases: TGTGCCAGCTCCGAGACAGGGCCCTACGAGCAGTACTTC. It translates to CASSETGPYEQYF. V usage is TRBV6-1 and J usage is TRBJ2-7; 7 bases fit TRBD1. The CDR3 has 13 amino acids. The ends lost 8 bases at V and 2 bases at J; junction bases unmatched: 6. Germline loops: CDR1 MNHNS, CDR2 SASEGT.

In this sample, this clonotype turned up many times. The rearrangement links TRBV7-9 to TRBJ2-2; D not certain. V shed 5 bases and J shed 0 bases, with 13 bases lying between them. The CDR3 is made up of 16 amino acids. Germline V CDR1 and CDR2: SEHNR, FQNEAQ (reference sequence). The CDR3 nucleotides are TGTGCCAGCAGCCGTTTGTCAGTGACGAACACCGGGGAGCTGTTTTTT. It encodes CASSRLSVTNTGELFF.

This clonotype occurred a few times. This chain links TRBV20-1 with TRBJ1-2; 7 nucleotides agree with TRBD1. V lost 0 bases, J lost 3 bases, and 7 bases stayed unmatched. The CDR3 length is 15 residues. Germline loops: CDR1 DFQATT, CDR2 SNEGSKA (reference sequence). The CDR3 DNA reads TGCAGTGCTAGAGACCGATCCGGGACAGACTATGGCTACACCTTC. This encodes CSARDRSGTDYGYTF.

This clonotype has a handful of counts. The V call is TRBV28, the J call TRBJ1-5; D gene ambiguous. The V gene lost 5 bases and the J gene lost 0 bases, with 11 bases spanning the gap. The germline V gene encodes CDR1 MDHEN and CDR2 SYDVKM. The CDR3 is 15 amino acids. The CDR3 spells CASSPVEGSNQPQHF. The CDR3 region has the DNA TGTGCCAGCAGTCCGGTGGAGGGTAGCAATCAGCCCCAGCATTTT. Filled out from reference TRBV28 and TRBJ1-5, the complete variable domain reads DVKVTQSSRYLVKRTGEKVFLECVQDMDHENMFWYRQDPGLGLRLIYFSYDVKMKEKGDIPEGYSVSREKKERFSLILESASTNQTSMYLCASSPVEGSNQPQHFGDGTRLSIL.

This clonotype was counted between two and nine times. The rearrangement links TRBV20-1 to TRBJ2-7; D remains ambiguous. Germline V gene sequence: CDR1 DFQATT, CDR2 SNEGSKA (reference sequence). CDR3 length: 11 residues. Trimming cost V 4 bases and J 3 bases, with 7 bases left between them. The CDR3 coding sequence is TGCAGTGCTAAACCCCGCTACGAGCAGTACTTC. This translates into CSAKPRYEQYF.

This clonotype was picked up a small number of times. The chain combines TRBV10-3 with TRBJ2-2; no clear D. The CDR3 runs 14 residues. Germline CDR1 and CDR2: ENHRY and SYGVKD. The ends were cut back, 6 bases at V and 5 bases at J, with 13 bases in the middle. The CDR3 is CAISRASSTGELFF. The CDR3, as DNA: TGTGCCATCAGCCGGGCCTCAAGTACCGGGGAGCTGTTTTTT.

This clonotype came up many times. V is TRBV12-3 or TRBV12-4 and J is TRBJ1-5; 8 bases match TRBD1. After removal of 3 bases from V and 7 bases from J, the junction contained 8 bases not matched to a gene. This CDR3 has 15 amino acids. The CDR3 nucleotides read TGTGCCAGCAGTTTTTTACAGGGGGGAAACCAGCCCCAGCATTTT. Residues: CASSFLQGGNQPQHF.

The chain recombines TRBV12-3 or TRBV12-4 with TRBJ2-5; D is unresolved. Trimming stripped 3 bases from V and 4 bases from J, with 12 bases between. The CDR3 is 14 residues long. The CDR3 nucleotides read TGTGCCAGCAGTTTCTTGTCCGAAGGAGAGACCCAGTACTTC. Its protein product is CASSFLSEGETQYF.

This chain links TRBV24-1 with TRBJ2-1, with D possibly being TRBD1 (6 bases). Germline CDR1 and CDR2: KGHDR and SFDVKD. V shed 6 bases and J shed 7 bases, with 21 bases lying between them. The CDR3 consists of 16 residues. This CDR3 reads CATSPLSTGLGNEQFF. CDR3 DNA: TGTGCCACCAGTCCCCTCTCGACAGGATTGGGGAATGAGCAGTTCTTC.

The chain carries TRBV12-3 or TRBV12-4 and TRBJ2-2, with a possible D match to TRBD2 (5 bases). CDR3 size: 13 residues. Trimming shortened V by 3 bases and J by 11 bases, and 13 bases separated the two germline ends. The CDR3 DNA follows: TGTGCCAGCAGTTTTATGGGGTCGGGAGAGCTGTTTTTT. It specifies CASSFMGSGELFF.

This clonotype was picked up many times. This chain links TRBV12-3 or TRBV12-4 with TRBJ2-3; 8 bases agree with TRBD1. The CDR3 spans 16 residues. V was pared by 5 bases and J by 3 bases, with 10 bases of the junction left unmatched. The CDR3 coding sequence is TGTGCCAGCAGTCTAACTAAAGGGGACAGGACAGATACGCAGTATTTT. Protein sequence: CASSLTKGDRTDTQYF.

In its sample, this clonotype was seen many times. The chain is built from TRBV7-2 and TRBJ1-2; TRBD1 agrees at 9 bases. The CDR3 contains 13 residues. The J segment lost 7 bases and the V segment lost 4 bases, leaving 4 bases of the junction unmatched. Germline CDR1 is SGHTA and CDR2 is FQGNSA. CDR3: CASSYRGLSGYTF. CDR3 DNA: TGTGCCAGCAGCTACAGGGGGCTCTCTGGCTACACCTTC. The full variable domain, with the rest looked up from reference TRBV7-2 and TRBJ1-2, is GAGVSQSPSNKVTEKGKDVELRCDPISGHTALYWYRQSLGQGLEFLIYFQGNSAPDKSGLPSDRFSAERTGGSVSTLTIQRTQQEDSAVYLCASSYRGLSGYTFGSGTRLTVV.

This clonotype was counted ten times or more. In DNA form, the CDR3 reads TGTGCCACCAGTGATGGGCTATTCTCCTACAATGAGCAGTTCTTC. Amino acids: CATSDGLFSYNEQFF. The chain joins TRBV24-1 to TRBJ2-1; D uncertain. Per germline, CDR1 KGHDR and CDR2 SFDVKD. The V and J ends lost 3 bases and 0 bases respectively, with 8 bases between them. The CDR3 is 15 residues long.